The 17 T cell receptor beta chains listed next were all sequenced from one sample in a study of blood T cell repertoires in COVID-19. Assay used: immunoSEQ multiplex PCR; TCRdb lists only in-frame clones, some missing. The sample yields 260,000 or so clones, over 75% seen once. The sequencing sample was made of peripheral blood. The receptors were gathered from a human donor in a cohort sampled during active COVID-19.

The rearrangement joins TRBV4-3 to TRBJ1-2, with D perhaps TRBD1 (6 bases). CDR3 length: 14 residues. Between the trimmed V and J ends, which lost 2 bases and 6 bases, there was a span of 13 bases. CDR1 is LGHNA, CDR2 YSLEER, per germline. The CDR3 DNA reads as TGCGCCAGCAGCCAATTGTCAGGGGTAAATGGCTACACCTTC. Protein: CASSQLSGVNGYTF.

The CDR3 spells CAWSGEQVRYGYTF. CDR3 sequence (DNA): TGTGCCTGGAGTGGAGAACAGGTCCGCTATGGCTACACCTTC. J is TRBJ1-2 and V is TRBV30; possibly TRBD1 for D (5 bases). In germline, CDR1 is GTSNPN, CDR2 SVGIG (reference sequence). Trimming shortened V by 1 base and J by 4 bases, and 13 bases separated the two germline ends. The CDR3 length is 14 residues.

Written as DNA, the CDR3 is TGTGCCAGCAGGCCCGACAGGGAAGCCTCCTACGAGCAGTACTTC. It codes for CASRPDREASYEQYF. The chain recombines TRBV28 with TRBJ2-7; TRBD1 matches 7 bases. The CDR3 sequence is 15 residues long. Germline loops: CDR1 MDHEN, CDR2 SYDVKM. V lost 6 bases and J lost 0; bases outside the gene matches: 8.

This chain connects TRBV7-2 to TRBJ1-4; the D gene is possibly TRBD1 (5 bases). V lost 5 bases to trimming and J lost 8 bases, with 15 bases between them. The germline V gene encodes CDR1 SGHTA and CDR2 FQGNSA. CDR3 length: 14 residues. DNA of the CDR3: TGTGCCAGCAGCGGGGGTTGGGGAGGGGAAAAACTGTTTTTT. Its protein product is CASSGGWGGEKLFF.

The gene calls are TRBV24-1 and TRBJ2-2; D may be TRBD1 (5 bases). The CDR3 length is 16 residues. The V gene's germline CDR1 is KGHDR and CDR2 SFDVKD. Trimming cost V 4 bases and J 1 base, with 12 bases left between them. The CDR3 DNA reads as TGTGCCACCAGTGACCCCAGTACAGGGAACACCGGGGAGCTGTTTTTT. Amino acid sequence: CATSDPSTGNTGELFF.

The chain carries TRBV15 and TRBJ2-7; possible D gene TRBD1, 6 bases. V was shortened by 0 bases and J by 2 bases, with 11 bases between the two germline ends. CDR3 length: 15 amino acids. Germline assignment: CDR1 LNHNV and CDR2 YYDKDF (reference sequence). DNA for the CDR3: TGTGCCACCAGCAGAGATCTGGGGGCTCCCTACGAGCAGTACTTC. Residues: CATSRDLGAPYEQYF.

This clone was observed once. The gene calls are TRBV6-2 or TRBV6-3 and TRBJ2-6; unclear D gene. V was pared by 5 bases and J by 0 bases, with 5 bases between. The CDR3 is 14 residues long. The germline V gene encodes CDR1 MNHEY and CDR2 SVGEGT. The DNA of the CDR3 is TGTGCCAGCAGTGTCCTCTCTGGGGCCAACGTCCTGACTTTC. This gives the protein CASSVLSGANVLTF.

This clone appeared once. The chain couples TRBV10-1 to TRBJ1-1, with a possible D match to TRBD1 (6 bases). CDR3 size: 15 residues. V was cut by 0 bases and J by 1 base, with 9 bases left in between. CDR1 and CDR2 (germline): WNHNN, SYGVQD (reference sequence). The CDR3 loop reads CASSESRGRNTEAFF. For the CDR3, the DNA is TGCGCCAGCAGTGAGTCGCGGGGGCGGAACACTGAAGCTTTCTTT.

The CDR3 bases are TGTGCCAGCAGTTATTGGAGCGCGCCCTACAATGAGCAGTTCTTC. Protein product: CASSYWSAPYNEQFF. The chain uses TRBV6-2 or TRBV6-3 and TRBJ2-1; D is unclear. This CDR3 contains 15 residues. The V and J ends lost 3 bases and 2 bases respectively, with 11 bases between them. The V gene's germline CDR1 is MNHEY and CDR2 SVGEGT.

V and J are TRBV7-2 and TRBJ2-7; weak D call: TRBD2 (6 bases). This CDR3 contains 14 residues. Germline V CDR1 and CDR2: SGHTA, FQGNSA. Trimming removed 5 bases at V and 8 bases at J, with 19 bases between. The CDR3 loop reads CASSPNLGTLKQYF. CDR3 DNA: TGTGCCAGCAGCCCGAACCTCGGGACTTTGAAGCAGTACTTC.

The count of this clone is one. The rearrangement joins TRBV29-1 to TRBJ2-7; 8 bases are a match to TRBD1. The V gene's germline CDR1 is SQVTM and CDR2 ANQGSEA. The CDR3 covers 14 residues. The trim removed 6 bases at V and 4 bases at J, leaving 11 bases unmatched. CDR3 nucleotides: TGCAGCGTCAACATACCGGGACAGGAGTACGAGCAGTACTTC. This gives the protein CSVNIPGQEYEQYF.

J is TRBJ2-7 and V is TRBV7-2; 7 bases match TRBD2. Germline loops: CDR1 SGHTA, CDR2 FQGNSA. The ends lost 5 bases at V and 5 bases at J; junction bases unmatched: 6. The CDR3 runs to 13 residues. CDR3 coding DNA: TGTGCCAGCAGCCTTAGCGGGTGGGACGAGCAGTACTTC. Translating gives CASSLSGWDEQYF.

This chain joins TRBV3-1 (or the pseudogene TRBV3-2) and TRBJ2-7, with D unclear. The CDR3 consists of 12 residues. Germline loops: CDR1 LGHDT, CDR2 YNNKEL (reference sequence). Trimming stripped 1 base from V and 6 bases from J, with 7 bases between. CDR3 amino acids: CASSQVQAEQYF. CDR3 in DNA: TGTGCCAGCAGCCAAGTGCAGGCCGAGCAGTACTTC.

V and J are TRBV9 and TRBJ2-1; 8 bases are a match to TRBD2. Germline V CDR1 and CDR2: SGDLS, YYNGEE. With V trimmed by 0 bases and J by 5 bases, 1 base remained unmatched. The CDR3 has 14 amino acids. The chain's CDR3 is CASSVAGGNNEQFF. CDR3 nucleotide sequence: TGTGCCAGCAGCGTAGCGGGGGGGAACAATGAGCAGTTCTTC.

The CDR3, as DNA: TGTGCCAGCAGTCGGGGACAGGTGTATGGCTACACCTTC. Its translation: CASSRGQVYGYTF. V and J are TRBV28 and TRBJ1-2, with TRBD1 matching 8 bases. With 5 bases clipped from V and 5 bases from J, the junction kept 4 bases outside the gene matches. CDR1 and CDR2 from the germline V gene are MDHEN and SYDVKM. This CDR3 region has 13 residues.

The chain joins TRBV3-1 (or the pseudogene TRBV3-2) to TRBJ2-3; TRBD1 agrees at 7 bases. Germline trimming cut 4 bases from V and 4 bases from J; bases unmatched to any gene: 8. The CDR3 length is 15 residues. Germline CDR1 is LGHDT and CDR2 is YNNKEL (reference sequence). CDR3 DNA sequence: TGTGCCAGCAGCCCACAGGGGATCTGGGCAGATACGCAGTATTTT. Translating it yields CASSPQGIWADTQYF.

The V and J genes are TRBV2 and TRBJ2-7, with D perhaps matching TRBD1 (5 bases). Looked up from germline, CDR1 is SNHLY and CDR2 is FYNNEI. This CDR3 is 12 amino acids long. V was pared by 7 bases and J by 6 bases, with 13 bases between. This CDR3 is CASIVRGSEQYF. The CDR3 nucleotides read TGTGCCAGCATAGTAAGGGGAAGCGAGCAGTACTTC.